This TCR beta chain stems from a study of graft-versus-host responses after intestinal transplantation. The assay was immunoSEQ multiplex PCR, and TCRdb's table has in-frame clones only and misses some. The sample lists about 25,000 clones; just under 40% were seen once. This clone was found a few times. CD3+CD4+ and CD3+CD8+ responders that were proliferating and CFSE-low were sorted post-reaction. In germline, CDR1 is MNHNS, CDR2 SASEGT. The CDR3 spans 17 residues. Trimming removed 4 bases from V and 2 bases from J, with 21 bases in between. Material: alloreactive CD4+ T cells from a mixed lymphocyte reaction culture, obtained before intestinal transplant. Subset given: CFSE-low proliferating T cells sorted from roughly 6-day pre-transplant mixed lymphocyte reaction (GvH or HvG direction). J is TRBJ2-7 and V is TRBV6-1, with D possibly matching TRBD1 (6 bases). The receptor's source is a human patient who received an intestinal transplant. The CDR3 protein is CASSVERAGVVAYEQYF. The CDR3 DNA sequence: TGTGCCAGCAGTGTGGAAAGGGCAGGGGTGGTAGCCTACGAGCAGTACTTC.